These 4 T cell receptor beta chains originate from one sample sequenced in a study of blood T cell repertoires in COVID-19. Libraries were prepared by immunoSEQ multiplex PCR; TCRdb keeps only in-frame clonotypes and omits some of them. The sample includes 95,000 to 150,000 clones, roughly 85% seen only once; the top ten take about a tenth. Specimen: peripheral blood. These receptors were collected from an elderly man with acute or convalescent COVID-19.

V and J are TRBV7-9 and TRBJ2-1; 11 bases are a match to TRBD2. The V gene's germline CDR1 is SEHNR and CDR2 FQNEAQ (reference sequence). This CDR3 comprises 16 residues. Trimming at V came to 3 bases and at J to 7 bases, leaving 8 bases not matched to a gene. The CDR3 spells CASSFPRTSGRNEQFF. CDR3 DNA sequence: TGTGCCAGCAGCTTCCCTAGGACTAGCGGGCGGAATGAGCAGTTCTTC. Full variable domain (outside the CDR3, taken from reference TRBV7-9 and TRBJ2-1): DTGVSQNPRHKITKRGQNVTFRCDPISEHNRLYWYRQTLGQGPEFLTYFQNEAQLEKSRLLSDRFSAERPKGSFSTLEIQRTEQGDSAMYLCASSFPRTSGRNEQFFGPGTRLTVL.

The chain uses TRBV19 and TRBJ1-3; D is unresolved. V was cut by 5 bases and J by 0 bases, with 17 bases left in between. The CDR3 consists of 17 residues. The germline V gene encodes CDR1 LNHDA and CDR2 SQIVND (reference sequence). CDR3: CASSPGSAKNSGNTIYF. DNA for the CDR3: TGTGCCAGTAGTCCCGGGTCCGCTAAAAACTCTGGAAACACCATATATTTT.

This CDR3 is CASSSGSPGTGGGDEQFF. DNA of the CDR3: TGTGCCAGCTCCTCAGGGTCTCCCGGGACAGGGGGCGGCGATGAGCAGTTCTTC. This chain connects TRBV18 to TRBJ2-1; 12 bases map to TRBD1. The V gene end was trimmed by 6 bases and the J gene end by 8 bases; junction bases not matched to a gene: 17. The CDR3 covers 18 residues. Germline assignment: CDR1 KGHSH and CDR2 LQKENI.

The genes are TRBV25-1 and TRBJ1-1; 7 bases fit TRBD1. Trimming cost V 0 bases and J 5 bases; bases outside gene matches: 15. This CDR3 is built from 18 residues. From germline, CDR1 is MGHDK and CDR2 SYGVNS. CDR3 DNA: TGTGCCAGCAGTGAATACGGCAGGGGGACATGGGGCGGGACTGAAGCTTTCTTT. It yields the protein CASSEYGRGTWGGTEAFF.